The clone carrying this T cell receptor (beta chain) appeared many times. This sample was included in a study of T cells after yellow fever vaccination. TCRdb passed the 5' RACE reads through MiXCR, listing each CDR3 protein once. The sample gives 230,000 or so distinct CDR3 sequences, about 3.7% of which show up once; around 20% is in the top ten. Sequenced here: PBMCs, sampled 15 days after the yellow fever booster vaccination. The receptor's source is a man aged 18 to 29 who received the YFV17D yellow fever vaccine.

CDR3 coding DNA: TGTGCCAGCTCACCAACAGCTAGCGGGGGTTACAATGAGCAGTTCTTC. Its protein product is CASSPTASGGYNEQFF. The chain links TRBV18 to TRBJ2-1; TRBD2 matches at 10 bases. The ends lost 2 bases at V and 4 bases at J; junction bases unmatched: 5. Per germline, CDR1 KGHSH and CDR2 LQKENI. CDR3 size: 16 residues.